The clone carrying this T cell receptor beta chain has just a few counts. This record comes from a study of T-cell memory formation after mild COVID-19. TCRdb analysed the 5' RACE reads with MiXCR anew, one entry per CDR3 protein. Among 350,000 to 400,000 distinct CDR3 sequences listed, under 25% were seen once. The CDR3 spans 14 residues. Germline assignment: CDR1 SGHVS and CDR2 FNYEAQ. V lost 5 bases and J 5 bases, leaving 15 bases between the germline ends. This sequence joins TRBV7-6 and TRBJ1-1; D not resolved. Sequencing was done on a sample of PBMCs or a T cell subset sorted from them (not recorded which). The sequence was collected from an adult woman who had mild COVID-19 (a few samples of this study predate the infection). Cell type and time point are not known. CDR3 in DNA: TGTGCCAGCAGCCCCCTGGCGGGAGGGACTGAAGCTTTCTTT. Its protein is CASSPLAGGTEAFF.